The 21 T cell receptor beta chains below were found in one sample sequenced in a study of read filtering for tumor transcriptome and immune sequencing. The library was built from approximately 400 ng RNA with molecular barcoded adaptors for alpha/delta and beta/gamma chains. TCRdb reprocessed the reads via MiXCR and lists one record per CDR3 protein. The repertoire holds tens of thousands of distinct CDR3 sequences, about 19% seen once, with roughly 15% in the top ten. The sequencing sample was made of a population of CD138-negative cells sorted from bone marrow. These receptors were collected from a donor over 35 with multiple myeloma.

Many counts were recorded for this clonotype. The chain couples TRBV4-3 to TRBJ2-7; 8 bases line up with TRBD1. Losses at the gene ends were 0 bases for V and 4 bases for J; bases not matched to a gene: 8. CDR3 length equals 16 residues. Germline values: CDR1 LGHNA, CDR2 YSLEER. Written as DNA, the CDR3 is TGCGCCAGCAGCCAAGAGAGACAGGGGTACTGGTACGAGCAGTACTTC. Its protein is CASSQERQGYWYEQYF.

As to this clonotype: Given a much more abundant clone one base away, this may be a read error. The chain joins TRBV20-1 to TRBJ1-1; D ambiguous. Trimming left V 1 base short and J 7 bases short, with 7 bases between. This CDR3 is 11 amino acids long. CDR1 DFQATT and CDR2 SNEGSKA come from the germline V gene (reference sequence). The CDR3 loop is CSARGMVEAFF. CDR3 in DNA: TGCAGTGCTAGAGGTATGGTTGAAGCTTTCTTT.

The table lists this clonotype with many counts. V gene TRBV19 combines with J gene TRBJ2-2; D is possibly TRBD2 (7 bases). Trimming left V 7 bases short and J 4 bases short, with 13 bases between. In germline, CDR1 is LNHDA, CDR2 SQIVND (reference sequence). The CDR3 covers 14 residues. The CDR3 DNA reads TGTGCCAGTAAGGAGGGGGGGCGCACCGGGGAGCTGTTTTTT. This encodes CASKEGGRTGELFF.

Comments on this clonotype: Since a much larger clone is just one base distant, this may be a read error. The chain is built from TRBV28 and TRBJ2-7, with 8 bases lining up with TRBD1. Per the germline V gene, CDR1 is MDHEN and CDR2 is SYDVKM. The CDR3 extends over 13 amino acids. Here the CDR3 reads CASSSGQGYERYF. Written as DNA, the CDR3 is TGTGCCAGCAGTAGTGGACAGGGCTACGAGCGGTACTTC.

The table lists this clonotype with many counts. The chain couples TRBV7-2 to TRBJ2-7; no definite D call. The CDR3 is made up of 16 amino acids. The germline V gene encodes CDR1 SGHTA and CDR2 FQGNSA. The V end lost 0 bases, the J end lost 8 bases, and 20 bases lay between the germline ends. The CDR3 bases are TGTGCCAGCAGCTTAGCCCCGTTACCCCTGTACCTGCAGCAGTACTTC. Its protein product is CASSLAPLPLYLQQYF.

Concerning this clonotype: A much larger clone lies one base from this, so it may be a read error. The V call is TRBV7-8, the J call TRBJ1-4; no firm D call. The CDR3 covers 15 residues. Per the germline V gene, CDR1 is SGHVS and CDR2 is FQNEAQ. The CDR3 reads CASSLNPATHEKLFF. CDR3 coding DNA: TGTGCCAGCAGCTTAAACCCTGCAACTCATGAAAAACTGTTTTTT.

In this sample, this clonotype turned up many times. The chain is built from TRBV30 and TRBJ1-2, with 11 bases lining up with TRBD1. The germline V gene encodes CDR1 GTSNPN and CDR2 SVGIG (reference sequence). This CDR3 has 16 residues. V shed 5 bases, J shed 0 bases, and the junction held 8 bases outside the gene matches. The CDR3 DNA reads TGTGCCTGGGAGGGGACAGGGGGATACTCTAACTATGGCTACACCTTC. Amino acids: CAWEGTGGYSNYGYTF.

Regarding this clonotype: With only one base between it and a far larger clone, this is likely a read error. It is likely a read error, because the conserved phenylalanine at the end of the CDR3 is missing. The CDR3 spells CASSLSTDTQYL. DNA for the CDR3: TGTGCCAGCAGCCTGAGCACAGATACGCAGTATCTT. V is TRBV7-9 and J is TRBJ2-3; D unresolved. CDR3 length equals 12 residues. V was pared by 5 bases and J by 0 bases, with 3 bases between. Germline loops: CDR1 SEHNR, CDR2 FQNEAQ (reference sequence).

This clonotype came up many times. The V call is TRBV7-9, the J call TRBJ1-4; no firm D call. CDR1 and CDR2 (germline): SEHNR, FQNEAQ (reference sequence). This CDR3 region has 14 residues. V lost 3 bases to trimming and J lost 5 bases, with 10 bases between them. CDR3 loop: CASSFVLGNEKLFF. The CDR3 nucleotides are TGTGCCAGCAGCTTCGTGTTGGGGAATGAAAAACTGTTTTTT.

This clonotype was recorded many times. Mismatch with germline at one junction end may stem from a read error. The rearrangement joins TRBV5-1 to TRBJ1-1; D is uncertain. This CDR3 spans 13 amino acids. Germline CDR1 and CDR2: SGHRS and YFSETQ. In nucleotides, the CDR3 is TGCGCCAGCAGCCCCGGGTGGAACGCTGAAGCTTTCTTT. It is translated as CASSPGWNAEAFF. Combining the CDR3 with reference TRBV5-1 and TRBJ1-1 gives the whole variable domain KAGVTQTPRYLIKTRGQQVTLSCSPISGHRSVSWYQQTPGQGLQFLFEYFSETQRNKGNFPGRFSGRQFSNSRSEMNVSTLELGDSALYLCASSPGWNAEAFFGQGTRLTVV.

The chain recombines TRBV20-1 with TRBJ1-3; TRBD1 agrees at 12 bases. The germline CDR1 and CDR2 sequences are DFQATT and SNEGSKA (reference sequence). CDR3 length equals 16 residues. V gave up 5 bases and J gave up 4 bases; unmatched junction bases: 9. The CDR3 loop is CSAEPGQGALGNTIYF. For the CDR3, the DNA is TGCAGTGCTGAACCGGGACAGGGGGCCTTGGGAAACACCATATATTTT.

This clonotype was picked up a small number of times. The V call is TRBV11-2, the J call TRBJ2-1, with TRBD2 matching 11 bases. This CDR3 spans 16 amino acids. The junction had 6 bases not matched to a gene; V was cut back by 4 bases and J by 4 bases. Germline V lookup: CDR1 SGHAT, CDR2 FQNNGV. CDR3 loop: CASSYLAGGPYNEQFF. The CDR3 region has the DNA TGTGCCAGCAGCTACTTAGCGGGAGGGCCGTACAATGAGCAGTTCTTC. Variable domain in full (rest from reference TRBV11-2 and TRBJ2-1): EAGVAQSPRYKIIEKRQSVAFWCNPISGHATLYWYQQILGQGPKLLIQFQNNGVVDDSQLPKDRFSAERLKGVDSTLKIQPAKLEDSAVYLCASSYLAGGPYNEQFFGPGTRLTVL.

This clonotype was recorded once. A read error is possible here, since a much larger clone lies one base away. The rearrangement uses TRBV20-1 and TRBJ1-5, with D possibly matching TRBD1 (5 bases). The V and J ends lost 6 bases and 6 bases respectively, with 15 bases between them. CDR1 DFQATT and CDR2 SNEGSKA come from the germline V gene (reference sequence). CDR3 size: 13 residues. In nucleotides, the CDR3 is TGCAGTGCAATGGGGGACGAAAGTCAGCCCCAGCATTTT. Its protein product is CSAMGDESQPQHF.

The CDR3 nucleotides are TGTGCCTGGACGGGGGCCGCCCGCGGGGGAGCTTTCTTT. Translation gives CAWTGAARGGAFF. The V gene is TRBV30, the J gene TRBJ1-1, with D tentatively TRBD1 (6 bases). CDR3 length: 13 residues. The V and J ends lost 4 bases and 10 bases respectively, with 19 bases between them. Per the germline V gene, CDR1 is GTSNPN and CDR2 is SVGIG (reference sequence).

This clonotype was counted many times. The CDR3 protein is CASSSNLGEHYGYTF. The DNA of the CDR3 is TGTGCCAGCAGCTCTAATCTAGGGGAGCACTATGGCTACACCTTC. V usage is TRBV7-9 and J usage is TRBJ1-2; D possibly corresponds to TRBD1 (5 bases). V shed 4 bases and J shed 3 bases, with 15 bases lying between them. The CDR3 contains 15 residues. CDR1 is SEHNR, CDR2 FQNEAQ, per germline (reference sequence).

This clonotype was seen many times. The chain couples TRBV20-1 to TRBJ1-1, with D uncertain. Trimming shortened V by 4 bases and J by 4 bases, and 19 bases separated the two germline ends. CDR1 DFQATT and CDR2 SNEGSKA come from the germline V gene (reference sequence). The CDR3 loop spans 15 amino acids. Here the CDR3 DNA reads TGCAGTGCTACCCCTGGGAGAGTGAGGCCCACTGAAGCTTTCTTT. Protein: CSATPGRVRPTEAFF.

This sequence joins TRBV20-1 and TRBJ2-4; 13 nucleotides align to TRBD2. The CDR3 has 19 residues. With 3 bases clipped from V and 0 bases from J, the junction kept 11 bases outside the gene matches. Germline CDR1 reads DFQATT; CDR2 reads SNEGSKA (reference sequence). This chain's CDR3 is CSASSGTSGEGVAKNIQYF. The CDR3 bases are TGCAGTGCTAGCTCCGGGACTAGCGGGGAGGGGGTAGCCAAAAACATTCAGTACTTC.

To note about this clonotype: It differs at one base from a far larger clone, so likely a read error. The J gene is TRBJ2-1, the V gene TRBV7-9; D could derive from TRBD1 or TRBD2 (6 bases each). This CDR3 spans 13 amino acids. Looked up from germline, CDR1 is SEHNR and CDR2 is FQNEAQ (reference sequence). V dropped 1 base and J dropped 8 bases, with 9 bases sitting between them. The CDR3 DNA sequence: TGTGCCAGCAGCTTAGACAGGGACTATGAGCAGTTCTTC. Its translation: CASSLDRDYEQFF.

This clonotype was recorded at least ten times. The chain couples TRBV25-1 to TRBJ2-1; D possibly corresponds to TRBD1 (6 bases). This CDR3 has 14 amino acids. Germline loops: CDR1 MGHDK, CDR2 SYGVNS. V lost 5 bases, J lost 3 bases, and 11 bases lay in between. Here the CDR3 reads CASSIDRIYNEQFF. CDR3 bases: TGTGCCAGCAGTATCGACAGGATCTACAATGAGCAGTTCTTC.

At least ten counts were recorded for this clonotype. This sequence joins TRBV19 and TRBJ2-6, with D possibly matching TRBD1 (5 bases). The CDR3 covers 14 residues. The germline CDR1 and CDR2 sequences are LNHDA and SQIVND (reference sequence). The germline V and J ends were trimmed by 4 bases and 3 bases, with 7 bases remaining between them. CDR3 nucleotides: TGTGCCAGTAGTACAGGGCTTGGGGCCAACGTCCTGACTTTC. It codes for CASSTGLGANVLTF.

The rearrangement uses TRBV11-3 and TRBJ2-1; TRBD2 might be the D (5 bases). Looked up from germline, CDR1 is SGHNT and CDR2 is YENEEA. The CDR3 contains 13 residues. CDR3 sequence: CVSSLIGDNEQFF. For the CDR3, the DNA is TGTGTCAGTAGCTTAATCGGGGACAATGAGCAGTTCTTC.